This TCR beta chain was sequenced in a study of T cell changes during pregnancy in multiple sclerosis. V dropped 5 bases and J dropped 7; count of bases not matched to a gene: 4. The CDR3 has 13 amino acids. Germline CDR1 MNHNS, CDR2 SASEGT. TCRdb's copy holds only in-frame clones and misses some; the assay was immunoSEQ multiplex PCR. The sample records over 60,000 clones, roughly 91% being singletons. This receptor was taken from a female donor in good health, enrolled as a control in a pregnancy study. The chain has TRBV6-1 and TRBJ1-2; 10 positions match TRBD1. Here the sequenced sample was CD4+ T cells from peripheral blood mononuclear cells, taken in the third trimester of pregnancy. CDR3 bases: TGTGCCAGCAGTCTGGACAGGGGGTCTGGCTACACCTTC. This translates into CASSLDRGSGYTF.